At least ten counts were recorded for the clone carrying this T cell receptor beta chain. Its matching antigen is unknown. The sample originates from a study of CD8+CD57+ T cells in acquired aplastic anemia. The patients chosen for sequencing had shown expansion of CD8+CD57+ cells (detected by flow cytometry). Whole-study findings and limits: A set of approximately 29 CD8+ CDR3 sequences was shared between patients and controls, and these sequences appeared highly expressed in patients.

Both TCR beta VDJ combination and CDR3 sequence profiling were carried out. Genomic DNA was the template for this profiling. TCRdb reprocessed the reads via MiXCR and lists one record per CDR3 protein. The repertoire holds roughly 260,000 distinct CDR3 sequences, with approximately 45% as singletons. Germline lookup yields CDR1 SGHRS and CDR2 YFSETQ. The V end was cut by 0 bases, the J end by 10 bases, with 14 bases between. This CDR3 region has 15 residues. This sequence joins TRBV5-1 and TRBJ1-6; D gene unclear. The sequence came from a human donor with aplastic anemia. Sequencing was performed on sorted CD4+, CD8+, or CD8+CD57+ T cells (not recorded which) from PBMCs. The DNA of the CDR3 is TGCGCCAGCAGCTTGGTGTACAGATACTTATCACCCCTCCACTTT. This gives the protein CASSLVYRYLSPLHF.